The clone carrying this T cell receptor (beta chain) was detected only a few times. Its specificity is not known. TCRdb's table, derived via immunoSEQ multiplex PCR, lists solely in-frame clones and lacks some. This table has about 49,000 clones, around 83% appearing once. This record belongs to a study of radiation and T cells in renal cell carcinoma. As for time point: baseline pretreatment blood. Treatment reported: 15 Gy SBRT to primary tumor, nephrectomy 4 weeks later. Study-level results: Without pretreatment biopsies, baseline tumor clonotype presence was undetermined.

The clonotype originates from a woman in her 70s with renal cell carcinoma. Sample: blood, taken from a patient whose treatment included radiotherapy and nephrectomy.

CDR3 amino acids: CASIEGRANTEAFF. CDR3 nucleotide sequence: TGTGCCAGCATTGAGGGGCGGGCGAACACTGAAGCTTTCTTT. This chain links TRBV2 with TRBJ1-1, with D possibly matching TRBD1 (5 bases). V was pared by 7 bases and J by 1 base, with 13 bases between. This CDR3 is built from 14 residues. Germline V gene lookup returns CDR1 SNHLY and CDR2 FYNNEI.